These 13 T cell receptor beta chains originate from one sample sequenced in a study of blood T cell repertoires in COVID-19. Profiling relied on immunoSEQ multiplex PCR, and the TCRdb table lists in-frame clones only, not all of them. This sample has about 80,000 clones; 89% occur once, and the top ten carry around 10%. What was sequenced was peripheral blood. The receptors were sampled from a man between 65 and 85 years old with active or convalescent COVID-19.

The rearrangement links TRBV21-1 to TRBJ2-7; the tabulated D call, TRBD1, remains unverified against the DNA. TRBV21-1 is tagged as a pseudogene. This CDR3 has 14 amino acids. The CDR3 DNA reads TGTGCCAGCAGCACCAGGGACAGGGAGGACGAGCAGTACTTC. Its translation is CASSTRDREDEQYF.

The rearrangement uses TRBV27 and TRBJ1-3; D gene uncertain. V dropped 3 bases and J dropped 9 bases, with 12 bases sitting between them. Germline V gene sequence: CDR1 MNHEY, CDR2 SMNVEV (reference sequence). The CDR3 totals 13 residues. CDR3 nucleotide sequence: TGTGCCAGCAGTTTCGGGAAAGGGAGCACCATATATTTT. This encodes CASSFGKGSTIYF.

V is TRBV4-3 and J is TRBJ1-3; D is unclear. The V and J ends lost 3 bases and 0 bases respectively, with 9 bases between them. The CDR3 runs to 15 residues. The germline V gene has CDR1 LGHNA and CDR2 YSLEER. CDR3 protein: CASSQTRGSGNTIYF. The CDR3 DNA sequence: TGCGCCAGCAGCCAGACTCGCGGCTCTGGAAACACCATATATTTT.

This clone came up once. This rearrangement joins TRBV7-2 to TRBJ2-3, with D perhaps matching TRBD1 (5 bases). The germline V gene has CDR1 SGHTA and CDR2 FQGNSA. V shed 1 base and J shed 8 bases, with 16 bases lying between them. CDR3 length equals 15 residues. The CDR3 DNA sequence: TGTGCCAGCAGCTTAGTTGGGGCAACGACTCCTACGCAGTATTTT. It specifies CASSLVGATTPTQYF.

The table lists this clone with a few counts. The chain is built from TRBV6-5 and TRBJ2-5; D is possibly TRBD1 (7 bases). CDR1 is MNHEY and CDR2 is SVGAGI in the germline V gene. This CDR3 has 13 residues. Trimming left V 11 bases short and J 8 bases short, with 21 bases between. As DNA, the CDR3 is TGTGCCGCTGGAGGGCAGGGGGGTCGAACCCAGTACTTC. It translates to CAAGGQGGRTQYF.

The V and J genes are TRBV6-5 and TRBJ2-7, with D tentatively TRBD1 (6 bases). The CDR3 spans 14 residues. Germline CDR1 and CDR2: MNHEY and SVGAGI. The V and J ends lost 4 bases and 5 bases respectively, with 15 bases between them. In nucleotides, the CDR3 is TGTGCCAGCAGTTCGGGACATACGGTCAACGAGCAGTACTTC. Its protein is CASSSGHTVNEQYF.

In this sample, this clone turned up once. The gene calls are TRBV5-4 and TRBJ1-2, with D perhaps TRBD1 (6 bases). V dropped 4 bases and J dropped 3 bases, with 16 bases sitting between them. The CDR3 runs to 15 residues. Germline V lookup: CDR1 SGHNT, CDR2 YYREEE (reference sequence). The CDR3 coding sequence is TGTGCCAGCAGCACCGCGGGGGGGGCGGACTATGGCTACACCTTC. Protein: CASSTAGGADYGYTF.

This clone was seen only a few times. J is TRBJ1-4 and V is TRBV4-1; 11 bases are shared with TRBD1. V lost 3 bases, J lost 5 bases, and 5 bases stayed unmatched. Germline V lookup: CDR1 MGHRA, CDR2 YSYEKL. CDR3 length equals 16 residues. CDR3 residues: CASSHTGQGGNEKLFF. CDR3 in DNA: TGCGCCAGCAGCCATACGGGACAGGGGGGAAATGAAAAACTGTTTTTT.

CDR3 region: CASRIGYGYTF. In nucleotides, the CDR3 is TGTGCCAGCAGGATCGGCTATGGCTACACCTTC. The V gene is TRBV12-3 or TRBV12-4, the J gene TRBJ1-2; D gene ambiguous. The length of the CDR3 is 11 residues. The V end lost 6 bases, the J end lost 4 bases, and 6 bases lay between the germline ends.

This chain connects TRBV18 to TRBJ1-4, with a tentative D call TRBD1 (6 bases). Germline-derived CDR1 and CDR2 are KGHSH and LQKENI. The length of the CDR3 is 13 residues. V was shortened by 2 bases and J by 8 bases, with 9 bases between the two germline ends. The CDR3 loop reads CASSPGGGEKLFF. Here the CDR3 DNA reads TGTGCCAGCTCACCAGGGGGCGGCGAAAAACTGTTTTTT. Together with reference TRBV18 and TRBJ1-4, the CDR3 gives the full variable domain: NAGVMQNPRHLVRRRGQEARLRCSPMKGHSHVYWYRQLPEEGLKFMVYLQKENIIDESGMPKERFSAEFPKEGPSILRIQQVVRGDSAAYFCASSPGGGEKLFFGSGTQLSVL.

V usage is TRBV18 and J usage is TRBJ2-1; 12 bases are shared with TRBD2. CDR3 size: 18 residues. Germline CDR1 and CDR2: KGHSH and LQKENI. V trimming: 3 bases; J trimming: 2 bases; junction bases outside the gene matches: 8. CDR3 region: CASSPRGPSGGAYNEQFF. For the CDR3, the DNA is TGTGCCAGCTCACCTCGAGGGCCTAGCGGGGGGGCCTACAATGAGCAGTTCTTC.

The genes are TRBV6-5 and TRBJ1-2, with D unclear. The germline V gene has CDR1 MNHEY and CDR2 SVGAGI. Trimming removed 6 bases at V and 4 bases at J, with 12 bases between. This CDR3 has 13 amino acids. CDR3 DNA sequence: TGTGCCAGCAGACCCCCCGACACCTATGGCTACACCTTC. Translated: CASRPPDTYGYTF.

The J gene is TRBJ1-1, the V gene TRBV6-2 or TRBV6-3, with unresolved D. The V and J ends lost 2 bases and 4 bases respectively, with 17 bases between them. Germline values: CDR1 MNHEY, CDR2 SVGEGT. The CDR3 is made up of 16 amino acids. CDR3 protein: CASSYIFPTPVTEAFF. CDR3 sequence (DNA): TGTGCCAGCAGTTACATATTCCCGACACCAGTCACTGAAGCTTTCTTT.